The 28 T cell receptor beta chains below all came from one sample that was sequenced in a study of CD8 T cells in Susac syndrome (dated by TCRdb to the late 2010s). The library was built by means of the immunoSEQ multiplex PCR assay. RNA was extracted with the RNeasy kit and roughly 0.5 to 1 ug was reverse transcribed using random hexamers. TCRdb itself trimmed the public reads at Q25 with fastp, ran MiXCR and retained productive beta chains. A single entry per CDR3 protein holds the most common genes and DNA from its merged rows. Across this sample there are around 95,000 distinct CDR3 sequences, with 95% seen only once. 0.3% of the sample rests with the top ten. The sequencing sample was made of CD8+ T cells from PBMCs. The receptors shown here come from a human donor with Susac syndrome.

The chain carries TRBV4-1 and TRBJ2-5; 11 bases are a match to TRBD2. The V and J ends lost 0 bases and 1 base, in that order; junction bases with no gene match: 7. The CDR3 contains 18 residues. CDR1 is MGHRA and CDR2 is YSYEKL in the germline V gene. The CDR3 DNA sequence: TGCGCCAGCAGCCAAGAGTTAGGGGGGACTAGCGGCCAAGAGACCCAGTACTTC. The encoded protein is CASSQELGGTSGQETQYF.

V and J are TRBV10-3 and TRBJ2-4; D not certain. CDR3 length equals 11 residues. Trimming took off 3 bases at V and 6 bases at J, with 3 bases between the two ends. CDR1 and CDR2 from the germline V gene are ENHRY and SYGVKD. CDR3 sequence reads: CAISDSNIQYF. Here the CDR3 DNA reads TGTGCCATCAGTGACTCAAACATTCAGTACTTC.

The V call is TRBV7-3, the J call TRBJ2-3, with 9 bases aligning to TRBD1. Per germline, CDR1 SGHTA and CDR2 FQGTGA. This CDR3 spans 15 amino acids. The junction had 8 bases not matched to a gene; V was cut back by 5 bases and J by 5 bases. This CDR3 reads CASSTTGGHGDTQYF. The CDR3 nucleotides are TGTGCCAGCAGCACGACAGGGGGGCACGGAGATACGCAGTATTTT.

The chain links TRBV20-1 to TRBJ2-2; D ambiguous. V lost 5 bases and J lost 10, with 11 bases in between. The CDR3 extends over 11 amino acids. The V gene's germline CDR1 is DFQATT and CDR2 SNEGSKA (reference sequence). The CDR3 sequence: CSARQASELFF. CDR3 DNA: TGCAGTGCTCGTCAGGCATCGGAGCTGTTTTTT.

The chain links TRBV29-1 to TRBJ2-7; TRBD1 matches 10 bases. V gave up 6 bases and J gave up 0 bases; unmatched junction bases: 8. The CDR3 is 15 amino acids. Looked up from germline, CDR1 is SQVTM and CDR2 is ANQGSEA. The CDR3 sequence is CSVESGQGSSYEQYF. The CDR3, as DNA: TGCAGCGTCGAATCGGGACAGGGGAGCTCCTACGAGCAGTACTTC.

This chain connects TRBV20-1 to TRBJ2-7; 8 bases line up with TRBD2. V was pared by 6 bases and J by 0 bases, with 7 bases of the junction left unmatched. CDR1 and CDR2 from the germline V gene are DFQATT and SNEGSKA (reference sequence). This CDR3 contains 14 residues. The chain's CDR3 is CSALPGGNSYEQYF. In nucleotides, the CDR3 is TGCAGTGCCCTCCCGGGAGGGAACTCCTACGAGCAGTACTTC.

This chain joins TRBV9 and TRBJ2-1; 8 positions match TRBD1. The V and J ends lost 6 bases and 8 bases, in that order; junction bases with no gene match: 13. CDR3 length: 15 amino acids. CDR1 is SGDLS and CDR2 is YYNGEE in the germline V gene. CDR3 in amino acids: CASTPGQGAEYEQFF. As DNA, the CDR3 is TGTGCCAGCACCCCTGGGCAGGGGGCGGAATATGAGCAGTTCTTC. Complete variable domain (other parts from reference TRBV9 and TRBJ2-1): DSGVTQTPKHLITATGQRVTLRCSPRSGDLSVYWYQQSLDQGLQFLIQYYNGEERAKGNILERFSAQQFPDLHSELNLSSLELGDSALYFCASTPGQGAEYEQFFGPGTRLTVL.

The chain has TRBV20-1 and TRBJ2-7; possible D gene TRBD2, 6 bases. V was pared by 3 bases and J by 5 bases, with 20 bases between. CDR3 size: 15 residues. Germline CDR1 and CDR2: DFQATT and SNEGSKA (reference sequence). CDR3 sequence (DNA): TGCAGTGCTAGCTTAGGGCTAGCGTCGGAGCACGAGCAGTACTTC. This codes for CSASLGLASEHEQYF.

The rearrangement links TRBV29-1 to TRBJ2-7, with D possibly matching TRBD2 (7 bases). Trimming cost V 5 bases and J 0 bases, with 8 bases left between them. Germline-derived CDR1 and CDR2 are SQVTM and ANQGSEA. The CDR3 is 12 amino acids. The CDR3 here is CSVRGGSYEQYF. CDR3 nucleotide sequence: TGCAGCGTTAGGGGGGGCTCCTACGAGCAGTACTTC.

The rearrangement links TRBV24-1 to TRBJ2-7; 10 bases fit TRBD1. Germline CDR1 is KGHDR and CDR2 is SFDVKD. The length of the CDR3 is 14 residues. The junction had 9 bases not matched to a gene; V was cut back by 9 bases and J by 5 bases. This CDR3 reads CATGPGQGTHEQYF. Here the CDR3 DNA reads TGTGCCACCGGACCGGGACAGGGGACCCACGAGCAGTACTTC.

CDR3 in amino acids: CASSPADTQYF. The DNA of the CDR3 is TGTGCCAGCTCACCGGCAGATACGCAGTATTTT. The J gene is TRBJ2-3, the V gene TRBV18; D is uncertain. V was clipped by 3 bases and J by 4 bases, with 2 bases between them. Germline V lookup: CDR1 KGHSH, CDR2 LQKENI. The CDR3 consists of 11 residues.

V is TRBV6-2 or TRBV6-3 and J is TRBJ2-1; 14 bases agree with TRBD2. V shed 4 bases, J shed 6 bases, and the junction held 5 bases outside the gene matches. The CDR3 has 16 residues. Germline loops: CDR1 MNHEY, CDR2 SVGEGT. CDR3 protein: CASSSGLAGVGNEQFF. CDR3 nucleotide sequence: TGTGCCAGCAGTTCGGGACTAGCGGGAGTGGGCAATGAGCAGTTCTTC.

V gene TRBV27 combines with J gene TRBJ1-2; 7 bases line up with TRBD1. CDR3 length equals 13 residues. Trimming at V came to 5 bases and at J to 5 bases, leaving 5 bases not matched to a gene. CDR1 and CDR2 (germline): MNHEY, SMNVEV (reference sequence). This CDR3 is CASSALQGYGYTF. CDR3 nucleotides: TGTGCCAGCAGTGCCTTACAGGGGTATGGCTACACCTTC.

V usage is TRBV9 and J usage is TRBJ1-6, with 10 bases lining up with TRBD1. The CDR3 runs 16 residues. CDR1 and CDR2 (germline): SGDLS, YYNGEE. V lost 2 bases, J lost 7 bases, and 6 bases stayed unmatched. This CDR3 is CASSVTGDRGNSPLHF. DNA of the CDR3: TGTGCCAGCAGCGTTACTGGGGACAGGGGAAATTCACCCCTCCACTTT.

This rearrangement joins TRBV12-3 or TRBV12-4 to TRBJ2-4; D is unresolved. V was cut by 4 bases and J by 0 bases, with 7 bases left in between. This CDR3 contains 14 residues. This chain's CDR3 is CASSYPLAKNIQYF. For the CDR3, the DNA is TGTGCCAGCAGTTATCCTCTAGCCAAAAACATTCAGTACTTC.

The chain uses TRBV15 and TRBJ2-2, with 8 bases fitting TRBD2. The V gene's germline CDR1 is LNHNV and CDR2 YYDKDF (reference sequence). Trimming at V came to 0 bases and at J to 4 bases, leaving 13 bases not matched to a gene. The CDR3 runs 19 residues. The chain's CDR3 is CATSREGDLAGPATGELFF. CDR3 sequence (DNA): TGTGCCACCAGCAGAGAGGGAGACCTAGCGGGCCCTGCCACCGGGGAGCTGTTTTTT.

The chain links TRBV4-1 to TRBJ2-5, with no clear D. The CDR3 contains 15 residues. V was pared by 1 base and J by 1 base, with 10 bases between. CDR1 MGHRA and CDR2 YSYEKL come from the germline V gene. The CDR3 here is CASSQGSGRQETQYF. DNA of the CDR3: TGCGCCAGCAGCCAAGGCAGTGGCCGCCAAGAGACCCAGTACTTC.

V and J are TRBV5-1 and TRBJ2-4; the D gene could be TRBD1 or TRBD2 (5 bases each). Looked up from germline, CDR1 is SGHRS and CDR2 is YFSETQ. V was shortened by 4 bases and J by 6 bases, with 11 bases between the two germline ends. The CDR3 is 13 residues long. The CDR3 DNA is TGCGCCAGCAGCACCCCGGGACGAAACATTCAGTACTTC. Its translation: CASSTPGRNIQYF. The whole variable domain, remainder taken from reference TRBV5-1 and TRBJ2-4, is KAGVTQTPRYLIKTRGQQVTLSCSPISGHRSVSWYQQTPGQGLQFLFEYFSETQRNKGNFPGRFSGRQFSNSRSEMNVSTLELGDSALYLCASSTPGRNIQYFGAGTRLSVL.

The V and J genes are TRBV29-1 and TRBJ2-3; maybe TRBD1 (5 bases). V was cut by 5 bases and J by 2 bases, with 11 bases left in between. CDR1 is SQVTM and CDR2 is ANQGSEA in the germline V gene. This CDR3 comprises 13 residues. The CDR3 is CSVSPGATDTQYF. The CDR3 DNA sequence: TGCAGCGTTTCCCCTGGGGCCACAGATACGCAGTATTTT.

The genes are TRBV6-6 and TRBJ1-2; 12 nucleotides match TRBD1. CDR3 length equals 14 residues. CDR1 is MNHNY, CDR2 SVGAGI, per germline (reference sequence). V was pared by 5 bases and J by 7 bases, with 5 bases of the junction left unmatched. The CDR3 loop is CASSEGTGGVGYTF. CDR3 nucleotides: TGTGCCAGCAGTGAGGGGACAGGGGGCGTTGGCTACACCTTC.

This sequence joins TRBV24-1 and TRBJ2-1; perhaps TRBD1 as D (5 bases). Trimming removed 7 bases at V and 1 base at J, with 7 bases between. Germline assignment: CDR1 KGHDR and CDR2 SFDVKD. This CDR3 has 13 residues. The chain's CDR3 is CATRAGSYNEQFF. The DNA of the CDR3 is TGTGCCACCAGGGCAGGGTCCTACAATGAGCAGTTCTTC.

The CDR3 region is CASSTSYNEQFF. The CDR3 coding sequence is TGTGCCAGCAGCACCTCCTACAATGAGCAGTTCTTC. The chain is built from TRBV7-2 and TRBJ2-1; no reliable D call. Germline V CDR1 and CDR2: SGHTA, FQGNSA. Trimming took off 5 bases at V and 0 bases at J, with 2 bases between the two ends. The CDR3 runs 12 residues.

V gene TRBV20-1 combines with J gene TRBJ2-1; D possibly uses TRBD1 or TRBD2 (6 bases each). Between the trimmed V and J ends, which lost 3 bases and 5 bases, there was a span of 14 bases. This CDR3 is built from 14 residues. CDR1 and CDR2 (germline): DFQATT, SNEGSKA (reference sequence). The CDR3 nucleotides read TGCAGTGCTAGGAATTCCGGGGGCAACAATGAGCAGTTCTTC. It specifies CSARNSGGNNEQFF.

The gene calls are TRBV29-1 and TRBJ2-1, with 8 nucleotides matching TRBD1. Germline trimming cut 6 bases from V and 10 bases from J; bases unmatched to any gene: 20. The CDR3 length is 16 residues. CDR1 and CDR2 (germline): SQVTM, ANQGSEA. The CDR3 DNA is TGCAGCGTCGACAGTAAAGGACAGGGACGCGCTTTGGAGCAGTTCTTC. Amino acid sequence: CSVDSKGQGRALEQFF.

This chain's CDR3 is CASSSGGGYSYNEQFF. CDR3 DNA sequence: TGTGCCAGCTCCTCAGGGGGCGGTTACTCCTACAATGAGCAGTTCTTC. The chain employs TRBV5-4 and TRBJ2-1; 8 bases map to TRBD1. V lost 7 bases, J lost 0 bases, and 9 bases stayed unmatched. In germline, CDR1 is SGHNT, CDR2 YYREEE (reference sequence). The CDR3 covers 16 residues.

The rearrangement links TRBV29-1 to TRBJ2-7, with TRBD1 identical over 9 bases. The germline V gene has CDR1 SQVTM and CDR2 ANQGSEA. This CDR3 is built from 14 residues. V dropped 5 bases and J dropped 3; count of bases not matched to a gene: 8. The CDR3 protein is CSVIDRDRDYEQYF. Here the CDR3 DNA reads TGCAGCGTTATAGACCGGGACAGGGACTACGAGCAGTACTTC.

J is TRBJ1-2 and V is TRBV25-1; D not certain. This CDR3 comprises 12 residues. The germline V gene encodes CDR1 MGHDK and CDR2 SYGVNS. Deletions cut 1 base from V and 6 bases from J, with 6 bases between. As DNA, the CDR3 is TGTGCCAGCAGTGAATCAAGGGATGGCTACACCTTC. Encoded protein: CASSESRDGYTF.

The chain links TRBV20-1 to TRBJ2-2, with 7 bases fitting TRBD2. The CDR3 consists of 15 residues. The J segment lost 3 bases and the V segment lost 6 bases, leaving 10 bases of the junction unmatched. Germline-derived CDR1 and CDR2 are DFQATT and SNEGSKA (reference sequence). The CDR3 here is CSAKIGAGDTGELFF. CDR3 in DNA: TGCAGTGCCAAGATAGGGGCGGGAGACACCGGGGAGCTGTTTTTT.